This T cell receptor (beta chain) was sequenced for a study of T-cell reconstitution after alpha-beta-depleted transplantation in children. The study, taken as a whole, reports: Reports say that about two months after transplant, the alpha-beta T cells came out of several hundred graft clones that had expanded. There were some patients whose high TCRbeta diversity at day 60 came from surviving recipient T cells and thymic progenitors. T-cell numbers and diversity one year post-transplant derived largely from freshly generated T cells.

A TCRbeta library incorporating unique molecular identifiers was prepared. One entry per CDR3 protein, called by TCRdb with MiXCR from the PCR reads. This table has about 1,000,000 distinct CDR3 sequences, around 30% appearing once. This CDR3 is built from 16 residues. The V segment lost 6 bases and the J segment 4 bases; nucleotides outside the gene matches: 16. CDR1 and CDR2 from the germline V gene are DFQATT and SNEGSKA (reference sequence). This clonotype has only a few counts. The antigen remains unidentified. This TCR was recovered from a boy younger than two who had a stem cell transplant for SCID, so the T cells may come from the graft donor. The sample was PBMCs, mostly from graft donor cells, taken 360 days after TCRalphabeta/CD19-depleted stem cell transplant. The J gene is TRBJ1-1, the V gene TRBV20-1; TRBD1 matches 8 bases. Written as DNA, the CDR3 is TGCAGTGCCAAACAACGACAGGGGCGGTTATTCACTGAAGCTTTCTTT. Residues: CSAKQRQGRLFTEAFF.